The T cell receptor beta chain described here comes from a study of T cell repertoires in cytomegalovirus infection. As for the study in general: From public TCR beta signatures came an indication of both CMV infection and matching HLA type. Study-level findings and limits: Cumulative public TCR beta family frequency identified CMV carriers with the relevant HLA. HLA-C-restricted CMV clonotypes gave the most frequent clonotype in two of eight donors.

This clonotype turned up a few times. The antigen remains unidentified. TCRdb re-called the reads with MiXCR, one entry per CDR3 protein. This table has under 300,000 distinct CDR3 sequences, 17% appearing once. The CDR3 runs 14 residues. V dropped 6 bases and J dropped 2 bases, with 14 bases sitting between them. Per the germline V gene, CDR1 is MNHEY and CDR2 is SMNVEV (reference sequence). This sequence originates from a human donor in good health (CMV status not recorded). Some clones in this sample may be carry-over from other donors' samples. The sequenced material came from CD8+ T cells from PBMCs. V gene TRBV27 combines with J gene TRBJ2-7, with D possibly matching TRBD2 (6 bases). The CDR3 nucleotides read TGTGCCAGCAGGGTTGCGGGGCCCACCTACGAGCAGTACTTC. This gives the protein CASRVAGPTYEQYF.